What follows are 3 T cell receptor beta chains derived from one specimen sequenced in a study of cytomegalovirus exposure and HLA in healthy donors. Use of 60 Vbeta and 13 Jbeta primers characterized the PCR. TCRdb keeps only in-frame clones here, not all; method: immunoSEQ multiplex PCR. Of roughly 82,000 clones listed, roughly 72% were seen once; the top ten hold approximately 10%. The sample comprised PBMCs. The receptors come from a woman in her thirties or forties in good health and CMV-seropositive.

The chain joins TRBV7-8 to TRBJ1-4; D gene unclear. The germline V gene has CDR1 SGHVS and CDR2 FQNEAQ. CDR3 length equals 16 residues. Trimming took 2 bases from V and 8 from J, leaving 18 bases between them. Written as DNA, the CDR3 is TGTGCCAGCAGCTTATGGGCCAATTTGCTGCAAGAAAAACTGTTTTTT. Amino acid sequence: CASSLWANLLQEKLFF.

V is TRBV5-1 and J is TRBJ1-1, with D hard to call. Per germline, CDR1 SGHRS and CDR2 YFSETQ. The CDR3 is 15 amino acids. Trimming cost V 0 bases and J 3 bases, with 12 bases left between them. The CDR3 region has the DNA TGCGCCAGCAGCTTGGGGGTAGCTCGGGACACTGAAGCTTTCTTT. Translated: CASSLGVARDTEAFF.

This sequence joins TRBV10-2 and TRBJ1-1; the D is unclear. CDR1 and CDR2 from the germline V gene are WSHSY and SAAADI. V gave up 4 bases and J gave up 1 base, with 10 bases separating them. This CDR3 contains 14 residues. The CDR3 spells CASSVYTANTEAFF. The CDR3 nucleotides read TGCGCCAGCAGTGTTTACACAGCGAACACTGAAGCTTTCTTT.